These 32 T cell receptor beta chains were sequenced from one sample in a study of T cells after posttransplantation cyclophosphamide. Treatment was busulfan-fludarabine conditioning, a marrow graft, and cyclophosphamide on days +3 and +4. Clones were read by immunoSEQ multiplex PCR, and TCRdb kept only the in-frame ones, dropping some. Observed in the sample are about 25,000 clones, none of them singletons. The material was PBMCs, obtained after allogeneic stem cell transplant with posttransplant cyclophosphamide. The receptors were gathered from a male patient aged 18 to 35 who received an allogeneic stem cell transplant from a related donor, was CMV-positive, and had no GVHD. The graft donor may have contributed some T cells.

This clone was observed at least ten times. The chain is built from TRBV19 and TRBJ2-7; 10 positions agree with TRBD2. Germline lookup yields CDR1 LNHDA and CDR2 SQIVND (reference sequence). With V trimmed by 8 bases and J by 7 bases, 5 bases remained unmatched. The CDR3 spans 12 residues. The CDR3 region has the DNA TGTGCCAGTCGAGCGGGAGGGAAGGAGCAGTACTTC. It codes for CASRAGGKEQYF.

The table lists this clone with a few counts. The chain joins TRBV28 to TRBJ2-4, with TRBD2 identical over 12 bases. The CDR3 is 18 amino acids. V shed 5 bases, J shed 1 base, and the junction held 9 bases outside the gene matches. Germline CDR1 MDHEN, CDR2 SYDVKM. Written as DNA, the CDR3 is TGTGCCAGCAGTCTCTATACTAGCGGGAGGCCCGCCAAAAACATTCAGTACTTC. Its protein is CASSLYTSGRPAKNIQYF.

Many counts were recorded for this clone. The V call is TRBV7-3, the J call TRBJ2-2; 8 positions match TRBD2. Unmatched junction bases numbered 7, after V lost 1 base and J lost 6 bases. Germline V lookup: CDR1 SGHTA, CDR2 FQGTGA. The CDR3 length is 16 residues. In nucleotides, the CDR3 is TGTGCCAGCAGCTTAAATCCCGCGGGGGGCCCCGGGGAGCTGTTTTTT. Its protein is CASSLNPAGGPGELFF. The complete variable domain, with remaining parts taken from reference TRBV7-3 and TRBJ2-2, reads GAGVSQTPSNKVTEKGKYVELRCDPISGHTALYWYRQSLGQGPEFLIYFQGTGAADDSGLPNDRFFAVRPEGSVSTLKIQRTERGDSAVYLCASSLNPAGGPGELFFGEGSRLTVL.

At least ten counts were recorded for this clone. The J gene is TRBJ1-1, the V gene TRBV7-9, with 7 bases lining up with TRBD1. The germline V gene has CDR1 SEHNR and CDR2 FQNEAQ (reference sequence). The CDR3 has 16 amino acids. Trimming cost V 1 base and J 3 bases; bases outside gene matches: 8. CDR3 bases: TGTGCCAGCAGCTTAGGTCTTAGGCAGGGGGACACTGAAGCTTTCTTT. This translates into CASSLGLRQGDTEAFF.

This clone appeared many times. The chain employs TRBV7-9 and TRBJ2-3; TRBD2 matches at 10 bases. This CDR3 spans 15 amino acids. Unmatched junction bases numbered 3, after V lost 2 bases and J lost 4 bases. Germline CDR1 reads SEHNR; CDR2 reads FQNEAQ (reference sequence). As DNA, the CDR3 is TGTGCCAGCAGCTTAAGCGGGGGGGCCGCAGATACGCAGTATTTT. It encodes CASSLSGGAADTQYF.

This clone has ten or more counts. The V call is TRBV4-1, the J call TRBJ1-2; unclear D gene. This CDR3 has 16 amino acids. Germline CDR1 is MGHRA and CDR2 is YSYEKL. The germline V and J ends were trimmed by 4 bases and 3 bases, with 18 bases remaining between them. CDR3 sequence reads: CASSRDGGMRDYGYTF. CDR3 coding DNA: TGCGCCAGCAGCCGAGATGGCGGGATGCGAGACTATGGCTACACCTTC.

This clone was seen many times. The gene calls are TRBV4-2 and TRBJ2-3; D remains unclear. CDR1 and CDR2 (germline): LGHNA, YNFKEQ. The germline V and J ends were trimmed by 1 base and 2 bases, with 13 bases remaining between them. CDR3 length equals 16 residues. The CDR3 sequence is CASSQAFPEPTDTQYF. The CDR3 DNA sequence: TGTGCCAGCAGCCAAGCGTTCCCAGAACCCACAGATACGCAGTATTTT.

This clone has at least ten counts. The CDR3 sequence: CASSLGSGRDRPEQFF. As DNA, the CDR3 is TGTGCCAGCAGCTTAGGGAGCGGGAGGGACCGACCCGAGCAGTTCTTC. The chain has TRBV11-2 and TRBJ2-1, with 10 bases fitting TRBD2. Trimming took 1 base from V and 10 from J; bases not matched to a gene: 10. This CDR3 comprises 16 residues. Germline CDR1 SGHAT, CDR2 FQNNGV.

At least ten counts were recorded for this clone. The rearrangement uses TRBV4-3 and TRBJ1-5; TRBD1 matches 8 bases. This CDR3 is built from 15 residues. The ends lost 3 bases at V and 6 bases at J; junction bases unmatched: 7. Per germline, CDR1 LGHNA and CDR2 YSLEER. The CDR3 spells CASSHQGARIQPQHF. The CDR3, as DNA: TGCGCCAGCAGCCACCAGGGGGCGCGGATTCAGCCCCAGCATTTT.

This clone was counted at least ten times. The genes are TRBV28 and TRBJ2-7; 8 bases line up with TRBD1. Per germline, CDR1 MDHEN and CDR2 SYDVKM. The V segment lost 11 bases and the J segment 3 bases; nucleotides outside the gene matches: 12. The CDR3 has 14 amino acids. CDR3 residues: CASTRTGIYYEQYF. In DNA, the CDR3 is TGTGCCTCCACCCGGACAGGGATCTACTACGAGCAGTACTTC.

In this sample, this clone turned up many times. This chain uses TRBV19 with TRBJ1-2; a weak D match, TRBD1 (5 bases). Trimming pared 1 base from V and 6 bases from J, leaving 9 bases between. The CDR3 loop spans 13 amino acids. The germline V gene encodes CDR1 LNHDA and CDR2 SQIVND (reference sequence). DNA of the CDR3: TGTGCCAGTAGTATAGTCGGGGGAAATGGCTACACCTTC. It translates to CASSIVGGNGYTF.

This clone was seen many times. The genes are TRBV19 and TRBJ1-2; 7 positions agree with TRBD1. The V and J ends lost 3 bases and 8 bases, in that order; junction bases with no gene match: 12. Per germline, CDR1 LNHDA and CDR2 SQIVND (reference sequence). This CDR3 is 15 amino acids long. The CDR3 spells CASSIQQGRYGGYTF. In DNA, the CDR3 is TGTGCCAGTAGTATTCAACAGGGGCGGTACGGGGGCTACACCTTC.

This clone was seen repeatedly, ten times or more. This rearrangement joins TRBV27 to TRBJ2-1; D might be TRBD1 (6 bases). The V gene lost 2 bases and the J gene lost 8 bases, with 13 bases spanning the gap. The V gene's germline CDR1 is MNHEY and CDR2 SMNVEV (reference sequence). The CDR3 length is 14 residues. DNA for the CDR3: TGTGCCAGCAGTTTACGAAAACAGGGCCATGAGCAGTTCTTC. Translated: CASSLRKQGHEQFF.

The chain has TRBV5-4 and TRBJ2-5; D is possibly TRBD1 (6 bases). The germline CDR1 and CDR2 sequences are SGHNT and YYREEE (reference sequence). This CDR3 region has 15 residues. V lost 4 bases, J lost 2 bases, and 15 bases lay in between. CDR3 sequence: CASSQGWGLQETQYF. CDR3 sequence (DNA): TGTGCCAGCAGCCAAGGGTGGGGGCTGCAAGAGACCCAGTACTTC. The full variable domain, with the rest looked up from reference TRBV5-4 and TRBJ2-5, is ETGVTQSPTHLIKTRGQQVTLRCSSQSGHNTVSWYQQALGQGPQFIFQYYREEENGRGNFPPRFSGLQFPNYSSELNVNALELDDSALYLCASSQGWGLQETQYFGPGTRLLVL.

This clone was recorded at least ten times. The J gene is TRBJ1-1, the V gene TRBV6-9; D is unclear. This CDR3 spans 11 amino acids. Germline CDR1 is MNHGY and CDR2 is SVAAGI. Trimming cost V 2 bases and J 8 bases, with 6 bases left between them. As DNA, the CDR3 is TGTGCCAGCAGTTATCCAGGAGAAGCTTTCTTT. This gives the protein CASSYPGEAFF.

This clone turned up a few times. This clone may be a read error of a much larger clone one base away. The chain has TRBV19 and TRBJ1-6; D is uncertain. This CDR3 is 16 amino acids long. Germline-derived CDR1 and CDR2 are LNHDA and SQIVND (reference sequence). The CDR3 nucleotides read TGTGCCAGTAGCGGGGAGACCAGCTCCTATAATTCACCCCTCCTCTTT. It encodes CASSGETSSYNSPLLF. Drawing the rest from reference TRBV19 and TRBJ1-6, the complete variable domain is DGGITQSPKYLFRKEGQNVTLSCEQNLNHDAMYWYRQDPGQGLRLIYYSQIVNDFQKGDIAEGYSVSREKKESFPLTVTSAQKNPTAFYLCASSGETSSYNSPLLFGNGTRLTVT.

Ten or more counts support this clone. The chain carries TRBV5-1 and TRBJ2-2; D uncertain. Germline lookup yields CDR1 SGHRS and CDR2 YFSETQ. Trimming shortened V by 4 bases and J by 2 bases, and 12 bases separated the two germline ends. The CDR3 has 15 amino acids. CDR3 residues: CASSAEAINTGELFF. Here the CDR3 DNA reads TGCGCCAGCAGCGCAGAGGCGATCAACACCGGGGAGCTGTTTTTT.

This clone has a count of ten or more. The V and J genes are TRBV7-6 and TRBJ2-7; 8 positions agree with TRBD1. CDR3 length equals 15 residues. V shed 5 bases and J 0 bases; nucleotides not matched to a gene: 6. The germline gives CDR1 SGHVS, CDR2 FNYEAQ. The CDR3 region is CASSRQGSGSYEQYF. CDR3 coding DNA: TGTGCCAGCAGCAGACAGGGGTCGGGCTCCTACGAGCAGTACTTC.

This clone appeared many times. The chain recombines TRBV10-1 with TRBJ2-5, with 14 bases lining up with TRBD2. The V and J ends lost 5 bases and 0 bases, in that order; junction bases with no gene match: 2. The germline CDR1 and CDR2 sequences are WNHNN and SYGVQD (reference sequence). The CDR3 consists of 16 residues. The chain's CDR3 is CASSLGLAGDQETQYF. DNA of the CDR3: TGCGCCAGCAGTCTGGGACTAGCGGGGGACCAAGAGACCCAGTACTTC.

Ten or more counts support this clone. The chain combines TRBV20-1 with TRBJ2-5, with TRBD1 as a possible D gene (6 bases). The CDR3 extends over 11 amino acids. CDR1 DFQATT and CDR2 SNEGSKA come from the germline V gene (reference sequence). The CDR3: CSTGLVETQYF. The CDR3 nucleotides are TGCAGCACAGGGCTAGTGGAGACCCAGTACTTC.

There are many counts of this clone. The rearrangement uses TRBV7-9 and TRBJ1-5; the D is unclear. The V end was cut by 1 base, the J end by 4 bases, with 11 bases between. The CDR3 length is 15 residues. Germline CDR1 and CDR2: SEHNR and FQNEAQ (reference sequence). DNA of the CDR3: TGTGCCAGCAGCTTAGAAGGACTGGTAAATCAGCCCCAGCATTTT. Its translation is CASSLEGLVNQPQHF.

This clone has at least ten counts. The rearrangement joins TRBV14 to TRBJ2-5; D is perhaps TRBD1 (6 bases). With 4 bases removed from V and 0 bases from J, the gap between germline ends came to 9 bases. The CDR3 consists of 14 residues. Germline CDR1 reads SGHDN; CDR2 reads FVKESK. CDR3 region: CASSRYRDQETQYF. In nucleotides, the CDR3 is TGTGCCAGCAGCCGTTACAGGGACCAAGAGACCCAGTACTTC.

This clone was counted only a few times. CDR3 coding DNA: TGTGCCAGCAGCCTCCGGGGATTTGGGCACGAGCAGTACTTC. Translation gives CASSLRGFGHEQYF. This rearrangement joins TRBV7-2 to TRBJ2-5, with a tentative D call TRBD2 (5 bases). The assigned J gene may be wrong: the sequence end matches TRBJ2-7 better. Germline-derived CDR1 and CDR2 are SGHTA and FQGNSA. This CDR3 spans 14 amino acids.

The chain carries TRBV5-1 and TRBJ2-5, with 8 bases fitting TRBD1. J gave up 1 base and V 3 bases, and 5 bases lay outside the gene matches. CDR1 SGHRS and CDR2 YFSETQ come from the germline V gene. The CDR3 loop spans 15 amino acids. The CDR3 DNA is TGCGCCAGCAGCTCTGACAGGGGATTCCAAGAGACCCAGTACTTC. Encoded protein: CASSSDRGFQETQYF. Full variable domain (remainder filled in from reference TRBV5-1 and TRBJ2-5): KAGVTQTPRYLIKTRGQQVTLSCSPISGHRSVSWYQQTPGQGLQFLFEYFSETQRNKGNFPGRFSGRQFSNSRSEMNVSTLELGDSALYLCASSSDRGFQETQYFGPGTRLLVL.

This clone was recorded many times. The chain has TRBV28 and TRBJ2-3, with D unresolved. The CDR3 covers 12 residues. Trimming pared 5 bases from V and 0 bases from J, leaving 3 bases between. Germline loops: CDR1 MDHEN, CDR2 SYDVKM. The CDR3: CASSLSTDTQYF. CDR3 nucleotides: TGTGCCAGCAGTCTGAGCACAGATACGCAGTATTTT.

This clone was seen repeatedly, ten times or more. This rearrangement joins TRBV6-4 to TRBJ2-3; D may be TRBD2 (5 bases). CDR1 is MRHNA and CDR2 is SNTAGT in the germline V gene. The CDR3 length is 15 residues. V was cut by 2 bases and J by 6 bases, with 15 bases left in between. As DNA, the CDR3 is TGTGCCAGCAGTGACACTCTAGAGGGAGCCGATACGCAGTATTTT. Translated, it gives CASSDTLEGADTQYF.

This clone was counted many times. The chain employs TRBV5-1 and TRBJ2-3; the match to TRBD2 covers 9 bases. Germline assignment: CDR1 SGHRS and CDR2 YFSETQ. CDR3 length: 14 amino acids. After removal of 5 bases from V and 2 bases from J, the junction contained 3 bases not matched to a gene. The CDR3 nucleotides read TGCGCCAGCAGTCTAGCGGGGAACACAGATACGCAGTATTTT. It specifies CASSLAGNTDTQYF.

This clone was picked up a small number of times. The genes are TRBV5-4 and TRBJ2-5; TRBD2 agrees at 9 bases. TRBJ2-7 explains the end of the DNA better; the J call may be wrong. The CDR3 is 14 amino acids. Germline CDR1 reads SGHNT; CDR2 reads YYREEE (reference sequence). As DNA, the CDR3 is TGTGCCAGCAGCTTGGAGGGACTAGCCTCCGAGCAGTACTTC. This gives the protein CASSLEGLASEQYF.

This clone appeared many times. This CDR3 is CATSRAHPGQRMLAKNIQYF. CDR3 DNA: TGTGCCACCAGCAGAGCGCATCCGGGACAACGAATGTTAGCCAAAAACATTCAGTACTTC. The chain combines TRBV15 with TRBJ2-4; weak D call: TRBD1 (6 bases). Deletions cut 1 base from V and 0 bases from J, with 22 bases between. Germline CDR1 LNHNV, CDR2 YYDKDF (reference sequence). The CDR3 runs to 20 residues.

This clone has ten or more counts. The chain is built from TRBV2 and TRBJ2-4, with 7 bases fitting TRBD1. The CDR3 is made up of 17 amino acids. Looked up from germline, CDR1 is SNHLY and CDR2 is FYNNEI. Germline trimming cut 8 bases from V and 1 base from J; bases unmatched to any gene: 14. The CDR3 DNA reads TGTGCCAGCCTGAAGGGGCGACAGGGTAGGGCCAAAAACATTCAGTACTTC. Its translation: CASLKGRQGRAKNIQYF.

The chain carries TRBV11-1 and TRBJ1-5; 8 bases fit TRBD1. J gave up 5 bases and V 6 bases, and 15 bases lay outside the gene matches. The germline gives CDR1 SGHAT, CDR2 FQDESV (reference sequence). The CDR3 extends over 17 amino acids. The CDR3 DNA is TGTGCCAGCAGAGGTGACAGGGGAGTTAGGGCCTATCAGCCCCAGCATTTT. Its translation is CASRGDRGVRAYQPQHF.

This clone was seen ten or more times. This rearrangement joins TRBV11-2 to TRBJ1-1; D is unclear. Trimming stripped 2 bases from V and 8 bases from J, with 9 bases between. This CDR3 comprises 12 residues. CDR1 and CDR2 from the germline V gene are SGHAT and FQNNGV. The CDR3 loop reads CASSLNTAEAFF. DNA for the CDR3: TGTGCCAGCAGCTTAAATACCGCGGAAGCTTTCTTT.